This note documents a single T cell receptor (beta chain) sequence. This sample is drawn from a study of technical replicates of blood from a few donors. Some clones are missing from TCRdb's copy, which holds only in-frame ones; the method was immunoSEQ multiplex PCR. The sample includes 55,000 to 85,000 clones, less than 98% of them seen just once. The germline gives CDR1 SGDLS, CDR2 YYNGEE. The V end was cut by 1 base, the J end by 6 bases, with 14 bases between. This CDR3 spans 15 amino acids. Source material: T cells isolated from PBMCs. The source is a human donor in good health. The chain couples TRBV9 to TRBJ2-1; D possibly corresponds to TRBD1 (6 bases). In nucleotides, the CDR3 is TGTGCCAGCAGCGTATTGGGGGCCGTACTCAATGAGCAGTTCTTC. Its protein is CASSVLGAVLNEQFF.